This entry describes one T cell receptor (delta chain). This clone may be a read error of a much larger clone one base away. This sample is drawn from a study of gamma-delta chains in newborns, infants, children. Overall study context: Innate gammadelta T cells reportedly expand polyclonally right after birth, driven by microbial exposure, per the title.

TCRdb repeated clone calling on the reads with CATT. The table lists 13,000 to 15,000 delta-chain clones, approximately 7% of them singletons. The germline V gene has CDR1 GEAIGNYY and CDR2 EKD. With V trimmed by 3 bases and J by 0 bases, 14 bases remained unmatched. The CDR3 runs 18 residues. The rearrangement links TRDV2 to TRDJ1, with 8 positions matching TRDD3. This clonotype was sampled from a child who was a newborn, infant or young child, either healthy, febrile or measles-vaccinated (not recorded which). The sequenced sample was blood. The CDR3 region is CACDLLGAIPQYTDKLIF. CDR3 nucleotides: TGTGCCTGTGACCTACTGGGGGCTATCCCACAATACACCGATAAACTCATCTTT.